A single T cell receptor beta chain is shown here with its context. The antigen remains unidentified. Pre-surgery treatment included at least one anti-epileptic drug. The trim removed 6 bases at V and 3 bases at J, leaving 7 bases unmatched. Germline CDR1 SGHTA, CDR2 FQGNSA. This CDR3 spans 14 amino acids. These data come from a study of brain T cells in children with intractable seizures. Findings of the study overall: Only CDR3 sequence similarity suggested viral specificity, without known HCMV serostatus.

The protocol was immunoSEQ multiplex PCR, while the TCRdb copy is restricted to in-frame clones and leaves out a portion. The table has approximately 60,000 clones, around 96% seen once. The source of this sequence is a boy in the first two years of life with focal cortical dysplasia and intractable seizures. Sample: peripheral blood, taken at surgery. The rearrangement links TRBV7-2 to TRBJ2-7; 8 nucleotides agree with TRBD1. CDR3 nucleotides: TGTGCCAGCAGTCCCGGGACAGGAGGCTACGAGCAGTACTTC. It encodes CASSPGTGGYEQYF.